The next 26 T cell receptor beta chains were all read from a single sample in a study of CD8 T cells in ankylosing spondylitis. One entry per CDR3 protein, called by TCRdb with MiXCR from the 5' RACE reads. Seen here are about 240,000 distinct CDR3 sequences, around 9.1% observed once, and the top ten hold almost 7%. Sequencing input: blood, either unsorted or a sorted T cell fraction (not recorded which). Receptor source: a male donor with ankylosing spondylitis or in good health (not recorded which).

This clonotype was found many times. The CDR3 sequence is CSVAFSPGYEQYF. The DNA for the CDR3 is TGCAGCGTTGCTTTTTCTCCGGGCTACGAGCAGTACTTC. V gene TRBV29-1 combines with J gene TRBJ2-7; D is uncertain. Trimming shortened V by 4 bases and J by 3 bases, and 13 bases separated the two germline ends. The CDR3 is 13 residues long. Germline CDR1 SQVTM, CDR2 ANQGSEA.

The V and J genes are TRBV20-1 and TRBJ2-1, with 9 bases identical to TRBD2. The J segment lost 6 bases and the V segment lost 5 bases, leaving 11 bases of the junction unmatched. This CDR3 has 15 amino acids. Germline-derived CDR1 and CDR2 are DFQATT and SNEGSKA (reference sequence). CDR3 amino acids: CSAPISGSGFNEQFF. Written as DNA, the CDR3 is TGCAGTGCTCCTATTAGCGGGAGTGGTTTCAATGAGCAGTTCTTC.

Notes on this clonotype: A much larger clonotype is one base distant, so this may be a read error. The chain joins TRBV3-1 to TRBJ1-2; D is undetermined. The germline V and J ends were trimmed by 4 bases and 4 bases, with 10 bases remaining between them. The CDR3 length is 13 residues. Germline values: CDR1 LGHDT, CDR2 YNNKEL (reference sequence). As DNA, the CDR3 is TGTGCCAGCAGCCTTTCTTCAAGCTATGGCTACACCTTC. Translated: CASSLSSSYGYTF.

This clonotype was counted at least ten times. The chain carries TRBV6-5 and TRBJ2-5, with no clear D. Germline-derived CDR1 and CDR2 are MNHEY and SVGAGI. The ends were cut back, 3 bases at V and 1 base at J, with 12 bases in the middle. The CDR3 runs 15 residues. The CDR3 protein is CASSYTGQTQETQYF. Here the CDR3 DNA reads TGTGCCAGCAGTTATACGGGTCAGACCCAAGAGACCCAGTACTTC.

This clonotype appeared many times. The chain couples TRBV20-1 to TRBJ1-5, with D possibly matching TRBD1 (6 bases). The germline V gene has CDR1 DFQATT and CDR2 SNEGSKA (reference sequence). This CDR3 region has 14 residues. Deletions cut 3 bases from V and 2 bases from J, with 11 bases between. Written as DNA, the CDR3 is TGCAGTGCTAGGAGGGGGGCCGGCAATCAGCCCCAGCATTTT. This gives the protein CSARRGAGNQPQHF.

This clonotype was seen ten or more times. V usage is TRBV20-1 and J usage is TRBJ2-1; D possibly corresponds to TRBD2 (5 bases). The CDR3 runs 13 residues. Germline V CDR1 and CDR2: DFQATT, SNEGSKA (reference sequence). The V end lost 2 bases, the J end lost 10 bases, and 15 bases lay between the germline ends. DNA of the CDR3: TGCAGTGCTAGAATCGAGACTATGGAGGAGCAGTTCTTC. It specifies CSARIETMEEQFF.

This clonotype was observed at least ten times. The chain has TRBV6-2 or TRBV6-3 and TRBJ2-1; tentative D call: TRBD2 (6 bases). This CDR3 has 16 amino acids. Germline assignment: CDR1 MNHEY and CDR2 SVGEGT. The germline V and J ends were trimmed by 4 bases and 8 bases, with 21 bases remaining between them. The CDR3 DNA follows: TGTGCCAGCAGTTTCCTCGTGCGGGACCCAGGTCATGAGCAGTTCTTC. Amino acids: CASSFLVRDPGHEQFF.

This clonotype was recorded at least ten times. Mismatch with germline at one junction end may stem from a read error. The genes are TRBV7-9 and TRBJ1-2; D uncertain. The CDR3 is 11 residues long. The germline V gene encodes CDR1 SEHNR and CDR2 FQNEAQ (reference sequence). DNA for the CDR3: TGTGCCAGCAGCTTAGCCGACCGCAATTACTTC. Encoded protein: CASSLADRNYF.

This clonotype was observed at least ten times. The rearrangement uses TRBV19 and TRBJ1-2, with a possible D match to TRBD1 (5 bases). This CDR3 spans 13 amino acids. The germline gives CDR1 LNHDA, CDR2 SQIVND (reference sequence). Trimming took 3 bases from V and 7 from J, leaving 12 bases between them. CDR3 residues: CASSIGAGTGYTF. CDR3 nucleotides: TGTGCCAGTAGTATTGGAGCAGGGACTGGCTACACCTTC.

The chain couples TRBV4-2 to TRBJ1-3; D remains ambiguous. Trimming left V 6 bases short and J 0 bases short, with 9 bases between. The germline V gene has CDR1 LGHNA and CDR2 YNFKEQ. The CDR3 loop spans 14 amino acids. CDR3 sequence (DNA): TGTGCCAGCAGAGGAGAGGACTCTGGAAACACCATATATTTT. Residues: CASRGEDSGNTIYF.

There are many counts of this clonotype. This chain uses TRBV20-1 with TRBJ1-2, with no clear D. The germline CDR1 and CDR2 sequences are DFQATT and SNEGSKA (reference sequence). With 5 bases removed from V and 7 bases from J, the gap between germline ends came to 14 bases. The length of the CDR3 is 12 residues. CDR3 DNA sequence: TGCAGTGCTCCGGATCAGGCCCTTGGCTACACCTTC. This translates into CSAPDQALGYTF.

This clonotype was picked up many times. The chain recombines TRBV4-3 with TRBJ2-5; 8 bases line up with TRBD1. CDR3 size: 16 residues. Unmatched junction bases numbered 6, after V lost 0 bases and J lost 3 bases. Germline loops: CDR1 LGHNA, CDR2 YSLEER. CDR3 bases: TGCGCCAGCAGCCAAGAGCATGCGACAGGGGAAGAGACCCAGTACTTC. Translating it yields CASSQEHATGEETQYF.

This clonotype was detected many times. The rearrangement uses TRBV11-2 and TRBJ2-4; TRBD1 matches at 8 bases. Trimming at V came to 3 bases and at J to 7 bases, leaving 8 bases not matched to a gene. This CDR3 is built from 15 residues. Germline loops: CDR1 SGHAT, CDR2 FQNNGV. The CDR3 reads CASSLGTGLVNIQYF. The CDR3, as DNA: TGTGCCAGCAGCTTGGGGACAGGACTGGTGAACATTCAGTACTTC.

This clonotype was recorded at least ten times. The J gene is TRBJ2-1, the V gene TRBV11-1; 14 bases match TRBD2. This CDR3 contains 18 residues. Per the germline V gene, CDR1 is SGHAT and CDR2 is FQDESV (reference sequence). Unmatched junction bases numbered 5, after V lost 4 bases and J lost 0 bases. In nucleotides, the CDR3 is TGTGCCAGCAGCTCCCGACTAGCGGGGGGGCGCTCCTACAATGAGCAGTTCTTC. Amino acids: CASSSRLAGGRSYNEQFF.

The chain uses TRBV4-1 and TRBJ2-1; 15 bases are shared with TRBD2. CDR3 length: 17 residues. Trimming cost V 0 bases and J 6 bases; bases outside gene matches: 3. The germline CDR1 and CDR2 sequences are MGHRA and YSYEKL. In DNA form, the CDR3 reads TGCGCCAGCAGCCAAGATCCGGGACTAGCGGGAGGCAATGAGCAGTTCTTC. It codes for CASSQDPGLAGGNEQFF.

There are a few counts of this clonotype. The chain has TRBV20-1 and TRBJ2-3, with D unclear. The V end was cut by 1 base, the J end by 2 bases, with 13 bases between. This CDR3 contains 15 residues. Germline V gives CDR1 DFQATT, CDR2 SNEGSKA (reference sequence). The DNA for the CDR3 is TGCAGTGCTAGAGGGGTGAGGCGTAACACAGATACGCAGTATTTT. Translating it yields CSARGVRRNTDTQYF.

This clonotype was seen many times. This chain uses TRBV7-2 with TRBJ1-5; 10 bases agree with TRBD1. The junction had 11 bases not matched to a gene; V was cut back by 5 bases and J by 4 bases. There are 17 residues in the CDR3. Germline-derived CDR1 and CDR2 are SGHTA and FQGNSA. The CDR3 reads CASSLSEPDRGNQPQHF. CDR3 sequence (DNA): TGTGCCAGCAGCCTTAGCGAGCCGGACAGGGGGAATCAGCCCCAGCATTTT.

This clonotype came up many times. The rearrangement links TRBV3-1 to TRBJ1-1, with 7 positions matching TRBD1. J gave up 4 bases and V 4 bases, and 6 bases lay outside the gene matches. This CDR3 is built from 14 residues. The V gene's germline CDR1 is LGHDT and CDR2 YNNKEL (reference sequence). The chain's CDR3 is CASSPTGLGTEAFF. CDR3 in DNA: TGTGCCAGCAGCCCGACAGGGTTGGGCACTGAAGCTTTCTTT.

This clonotype was observed a few times. The chain joins TRBV7-2 to TRBJ2-7, with 8 positions matching TRBD2. Germline V CDR1 and CDR2: SGHTA, FQGNSA. This CDR3 has 16 residues. Trimming at V came to 0 bases and at J to 2 bases, leaving 6 bases not matched to a gene. CDR3 DNA sequence: TGTGCCAGCAGCTTAGCGGGTAGCGGGGTTACCTACGAGCAGTACTTC. Translating gives CASSLAGSGVTYEQYF.

This clonotype was found many times. This chain joins TRBV5-1 and TRBJ2-5, with 7 bases fitting TRBD2. The CDR3 contains 14 residues. Trimming removed 0 bases from V and 5 bases from J; junction bases left unmatched: 4. Germline loops: CDR1 SGHRS, CDR2 YFSETQ. The chain's CDR3 is CASSLAGTKETQYF. The DNA for the CDR3 is TGCGCCAGCAGCTTGGCAGGGACTAAGGAGACCCAGTACTTC.

This clonotype was counted many times. The chain combines TRBV28 with TRBJ2-7; D is unresolved. Between the trimmed V and J ends, which lost 7 bases and 3 bases, there was a span of 13 bases. Germline CDR1 reads MDHEN; CDR2 reads SYDVKM. The CDR3 is 13 amino acids. The CDR3 spells CASTPSVGYEQYF. CDR3 sequence (DNA): TGTGCCAGCACTCCATCAGTCGGCTACGAGCAGTACTTC.

This clonotype was counted many times. The V and J genes are TRBV12-3 or TRBV12-4 and TRBJ1-2; 10 bases match TRBD1. The CDR3 contains 16 residues. Trimming cost V 6 bases and J 6 bases; bases outside gene matches: 13. Here the CDR3 DNA reads TGTGCCAGCAGACCTGCCGGGACAGGGGTATATCATGGCTACACCTTC. Residues: CASRPAGTGVYHGYTF.

This clonotype has ten or more counts. This chain connects TRBV6-5 to TRBJ2-3, with D perhaps matching TRBD1 or TRBD2 (5 bases each). Germline-derived CDR1 and CDR2 are MNHEY and SVGAGI. The CDR3 extends over 16 amino acids. V lost 0 bases to trimming and J lost 2 bases, with 12 bases between them. The CDR3: CASSYSGTDTTDTQYF. The CDR3 nucleotides are TGTGCCAGCAGTTACTCCGGGACGGACACCACAGATACGCAGTATTTT.

This clonotype has at least ten counts. The rearrangement links TRBV9 to TRBJ2-7, with 9 bases that match TRBD2. V dropped 0 bases and J dropped 4; count of bases not matched to a gene: 5. The CDR3 runs 15 residues. The germline V gene has CDR1 SGDLS and CDR2 YYNGEE. The CDR3 here is CASSVDSSGMYEQYF. The CDR3 nucleotides are TGTGCCAGCAGCGTAGATTCTAGCGGGATGTACGAGCAGTACTTC.

This clonotype has a handful of counts. The chain couples TRBV5-1 to TRBJ1-2, with D tentatively TRBD1 (6 bases). CDR3 size: 14 residues. V gave up 4 bases and J gave up 8 bases, with 18 bases separating them. Germline-derived CDR1 and CDR2 are SGHRS and YFSETQ. The CDR3, as DNA: TGCGCCAGCAGCATTGTAGGGGGTAGAGGCGGCTACACCTTC. Translating it yields CASSIVGGRGGYTF.

This clonotype appeared a few times. The chain has TRBV5-1 and TRBJ2-1; D might be TRBD2 (7 bases). CDR3 size: 18 residues. Germline CDR1 SGHRS, CDR2 YFSETQ. Trimming stripped 3 bases from V and 0 bases from J, with 19 bases between. The CDR3 spells CASSWRLRGGDSYNEQFF. DNA of the CDR3: TGCGCCAGCAGCTGGAGGCTAAGGGGGGGGGACTCCTACAATGAGCAGTTCTTC.